The next 19 T cell receptor beta chains were all read from a single sample in a study of regulatory T cells. The primer mix had 52 TRBV and 13 TRBJ primers. Here immunoSEQ multiplex PCR was the method, and the copy in TCRdb shows in-frame clones only, minus some. The sample shows some 17,000 clones, more than 90% of them seen only once. The sequencing sample was made of CD8+ T cells sorted from blood. The source of these receptors is a person aged 18 to 35 with CD3G deficiency.

Notes on this clone: Other DNA sequences within the sample encode an identical CDR3. The J gene is TRBJ2-5, the V gene TRBV15, with 8 bases lining up with TRBD2. This CDR3 spans 16 amino acids. The V and J ends lost 3 bases and 3 bases, in that order; junction bases with no gene match: 9. CDR1 and CDR2 from the germline V gene are LNHNV and YYDKDF (reference sequence). DNA for the CDR3: TGTGCCACCAGCAGGATAGCGGGGACTAAGGAAGAGACCCAGTACTTC. Protein sequence: CATSRIAGTKEETQYF.

The chain carries TRBV2 and TRBJ2-2; D may be TRBD2 (6 bases). V lost 2 bases and J 2 bases, leaving 9 bases between the germline ends. Per the germline V gene, CDR1 is SNHLY and CDR2 is FYNNEI. CDR3 size: 15 residues. The CDR3 DNA sequence: TGTGCCAGCAGTGAACGGGGAGGAAACACCGGGGAGCTGTTTTTT. Its translation: CASSERGGNTGELFF.

The genes are TRBV4-3 and TRBJ2-7; D may be TRBD1 or TRBD2 (5 bases each). The CDR3 totals 15 residues. CDR1 and CDR2 from the germline V gene are LGHNA and YSLEER. The V and J ends lost 0 bases and 2 bases respectively, with 11 bases between them. CDR3 bases: TGCGCCAGCAGCCAAGATGCCGGGACCGCCTACGAGCAGTACTTC. Translated: CASSQDAGTAYEQYF.

J is TRBJ2-7 and V is TRBV4-1; D is undetermined. V lost 5 bases, J lost 2 bases, and 10 bases lay in between. The CDR3 runs 13 residues. Looked up from germline, CDR1 is MGHRA and CDR2 is YSYEKL. The CDR3 loop reads CASSFYLTYEQYF. CDR3 bases: TGCGCCAGCAGCTTTTACTTAACCTACGAGCAGTACTTC.

This chain uses TRBV4-1 with TRBJ1-2; TRBD1 matches 7 bases. Germline CDR1 and CDR2: MGHRA and YSYEKL. Germline trimming cut 2 bases from V and 4 bases from J; bases unmatched to any gene: 4. The CDR3 is made up of 14 amino acids. The CDR3, as DNA: TGCGCCAGCAGCCAACCCGGGACAGCCTATGGCTACACCTTC. This codes for CASSQPGTAYGYTF.

In this sample, this clone turned up a few times. This rearrangement joins TRBV7-8 to TRBJ2-1, with 7 bases matching TRBD2. Germline values: CDR1 SGHVS, CDR2 FQNEAQ. This CDR3 has 15 residues. Trimming cost V 4 bases and J 6 bases; bases outside gene matches: 9. CDR3 sequence: CASSSPSGGVNEQFF. The CDR3 DNA follows: TGTGCCAGCAGCTCCCCTAGCGGAGGGGTCAATGAGCAGTTCTTC. The entire variable domain, with the rest obtained from reference TRBV7-8 and TRBJ2-1, is as follows: GAGVSQSPRYKVAKRGQDVALRCDPISGHVSLFWYQQALGQGPEFLTYFQNEAQLDKSGLPSDRFFAERPEGSVSTLKIQRTQQEDSAVYLCASSSPSGGVNEQFFGPGTRLTVL.

The genes are TRBV9 and TRBJ1-3, with D uncertain. The V end was cut by 4 bases, the J end by 0 bases, with 8 bases between. Per germline, CDR1 SGDLS and CDR2 YYNGEE. This CDR3 is built from 14 residues. Written as DNA, the CDR3 is TGTGCCAGCAGCTCTAGGGTCTCTGGAAACACCATATATTTT. As protein: CASSSRVSGNTIYF.

V and J are TRBV27 and TRBJ2-3; possible D gene TRBD2, 5 bases. Germline V CDR1 and CDR2: MNHEY, SMNVEV (reference sequence). The CDR3 is 15 amino acids. The ends were cut back, 2 bases at V and 4 bases at J, with 13 bases in the middle. The CDR3 sequence is CASSLGTGSADTQYF. For the CDR3, the DNA is TGTGCCAGCAGTTTAGGAACGGGATCGGCAGATACGCAGTATTTT.

The V gene is TRBV2, the J gene TRBJ2-3; 7 bases align to TRBD2. V lost 2 bases to trimming and J lost 6 bases; unmatched junction nucleotides: 11. The CDR3 contains 16 residues. CDR1 is SNHLY, CDR2 FYNNEI, per germline. The CDR3 DNA sequence: TGTGCCAGCAGTGAACTTGGAGCGGGGCCTACCGATACGCAGTATTTT. It encodes CASSELGAGPTDTQYF.

This chain joins TRBV5-1 and TRBJ1-5; no clear D. From germline, CDR1 is SGHRS and CDR2 YFSETQ. The CDR3 has 13 residues. The germline V and J ends were trimmed by 0 bases and 6 bases, with 7 bases remaining between them. DNA for the CDR3: TGCGCCAGCAGCTTGGTGTCCGGTCAGCCCCAGCATTTT. Translated, it gives CASSLVSGQPQHF. The whole variable domain, filled in from reference TRBV5-1 and TRBJ1-5, reads KAGVTQTPRYLIKTRGQQVTLSCSPISGHRSVSWYQQTPGQGLQFLFEYFSETQRNKGNFPGRFSGRQFSNSRSEMNVSTLELGDSALYLCASSLVSGQPQHFGDGTRLSIL.

This chain links TRBV6-1 with TRBJ2-7; D is ambiguous. The V gene's germline CDR1 is MNHNS and CDR2 SASEGT. The ends were cut back, 4 bases at V and 6 bases at J, with 13 bases in the middle. This CDR3 has 13 amino acids. The CDR3 reads CASSVPPSLEQYF. As DNA, the CDR3 is TGTGCCAGCAGTGTTCCTCCCTCCCTCGAGCAGTACTTC.

The chain carries TRBV5-3 and TRBJ1-3; 7 positions match TRBD1. Being an ORF, TRBV5-3 has a function that is uncertain. With V trimmed by 4 bases and J by 2 bases, 15 bases remained unmatched. This CDR3 region has 18 residues. CDR3 sequence reads: CARSPNFRDRRPGNTIYF. CDR3 in DNA: TGTGCCAGAAGCCCAAATTTCCGGGACAGAAGACCTGGAAACACCATATATTTT.

The chain has TRBV6-6 and TRBJ2-2; D may be TRBD1 or TRBD2 (5 bases each). The germline V and J ends were trimmed by 7 bases and 0 bases, with 9 bases remaining between them. Germline values: CDR1 MNHNY, CDR2 SVGAGI (reference sequence). CDR3 length: 14 residues. This chain's CDR3 is CASTWGSNTGELFF. As DNA, the CDR3 is TGTGCCAGCACGTGGGGGTCGAACACCGGGGAGCTGTTTTTT.

The chain couples TRBV9 to TRBJ2-5, with a weak D call TRBD1 (6 bases). The V gene's germline CDR1 is SGDLS and CDR2 YYNGEE. V lost 4 bases and J 5 bases, leaving 9 bases between the germline ends. CDR3 length: 12 residues. DNA of the CDR3: TGTGCCAGCAGCTCCCAGGGGGAGACCCAGTACTTC. This sequence encodes CASSSQGETQYF. Using reference TRBV9 and TRBJ2-5 for the parts outside the CDR3, the full variable domain is DSGVTQTPKHLITATGQRVTLRCSPRSGDLSVYWYQQSLDQGLQFLIQYYNGEERAKGNILERFSAQQFPDLHSELNLSSLELGDSALYFCASSSQGETQYFGPGTRLLVL.

The gene calls are TRBV4-1 and TRBJ2-5; perhaps D is TRBD1 or TRBD2 (6 bases each). The J call may be faulty, since TRBJ2-7 better matches the DNA end. Germline V gene sequence: CDR1 MGHRA, CDR2 YSYEKL. CDR3 length: 19 residues. The CDR3 DNA follows: TGCGCCAGCAGCCAAGATGGGGGCGTGGGACTTCCACTTCCCTACGAGCAGTACTTC. Its protein product is CASSQDGGVGLPLPYEQYF.

This chain joins TRBV6-5 and TRBJ2-1, with D unclear. The V gene lost 6 bases and the J gene lost 5 bases, with 14 bases spanning the gap. This CDR3 contains 14 residues. Germline V gene lookup returns CDR1 MNHEY and CDR2 SVGAGI. The CDR3 sequence: CASSNYPPHNEQFF. In nucleotides, the CDR3 is TGTGCCAGCAGCAACTATCCCCCCCACAATGAGCAGTTCTTC.

The CDR3 spells CASSLNRGNEQFF. The CDR3 region has the DNA TGTGCCAGCAGCTTAAACAGGGGGAATGAGCAGTTCTTC. The genes are TRBV9 and TRBJ2-1; 8 nucleotides match TRBD1. Germline lookup yields CDR1 SGDLS and CDR2 YYNGEE. V shed 4 bases and J 7 bases; nucleotides not matched to a gene: 4. The CDR3 is 13 amino acids.

This rearrangement joins TRBV27 to TRBJ1-1; 7 bases line up with TRBD1. The CDR3 spans 14 residues. Trimming took 6 bases from V and 4 from J; bases not matched to a gene: 8. The germline V gene has CDR1 MNHEY and CDR2 SMNVEV (reference sequence). The DNA of the CDR3 is TGTGCCAGCAGATCTTCCACAGGGGTCACTGAAGCTTTCTTT. It specifies CASRSSTGVTEAFF.

V gene TRBV4-1 combines with J gene TRBJ2-7; D possibly matches TRBD1 or TRBD2 (5 bases each). Germline lookup yields CDR1 MGHRA and CDR2 YSYEKL. V shed 4 bases and J shed 3 bases, with 10 bases lying between them. The CDR3 has 13 amino acids. The CDR3 reads CASSLGTNYEQYF. CDR3 coding DNA: TGCGCCAGCAGCCTTGGGACGAACTACGAGCAGTACTTC.